The 16 T cell receptor beta chains given below trace back to one sample, sequenced in a study of identical twins (dated by TCRdb to about 2016). Library preparation employed 5' RACE. Data came from an Illumina HiSeq 2000. Using fastp at Q25 and MiXCR, TCRdb reprocessed the public reads and kept productive beta chains. Identical CDR3 proteins give one entry, which carries the most common genes and DNA. Here the sample has hundreds of thousands of distinct CDR3 sequences; 18% occur a single time. Of the sample, 13% is held by the ten largest clones. These same records also appear under a second study, on T cells expressing NK-cell markers.

The sample consisted of PBMCs. The receptors derive from a woman between 18 and 29 years old in good health.

This chain links TRBV5-1 with TRBJ1-5; no reliable D call. The ends were cut back, 0 bases at V and 3 bases at J, with 13 bases in the middle. The CDR3 is made up of 16 amino acids. CDR1 is SGHRS and CDR2 is YFSETQ in the germline V gene. The CDR3 loop reads CASSLGPDGPNQPQHF. CDR3 sequence (DNA): TGCGCCAGCAGCTTGGGTCCCGACGGACCCAATCAGCCCCAGCATTTT. The entire variable domain, with the rest obtained from reference TRBV5-1 and TRBJ1-5, is as follows: KAGVTQTPRYLIKTRGQQVTLSCSPISGHRSVSWYQQTPGQGLQFLFEYFSETQRNKGNFPGRFSGRQFSNSRSEMNVSTLELGDSALYLCASSLGPDGPNQPQHFGDGTRLSIL.

The chain joins TRBV6-5 to TRBJ2-7; 8 bases fit TRBD1. Looked up from germline, CDR1 is MNHEY and CDR2 is SVGAGI. The J segment lost 6 bases and the V segment lost 4 bases, leaving 11 bases of the junction unmatched. This CDR3 is 15 amino acids long. CDR3 in amino acids: CASSSGQGRSSEQYF. DNA for the CDR3: TGTGCCAGCAGTTCCGGACAGGGCCGGAGTTCCGAGCAGTACTTC.

The chain joins TRBV4-2 to TRBJ1-5, with D hard to call. Germline CDR1 reads LGHNA; CDR2 reads YNFKEQ. CDR3 length equals 14 residues. V gave up 0 bases and J gave up 4 bases, with 7 bases separating them. This chain's CDR3 is CASSQETGNQPQHF. The DNA of the CDR3 is TGTGCCAGCAGCCAAGAGACCGGGAATCAGCCCCAGCATTTT.

The rearrangement uses TRBV12-3 or TRBV12-4 and TRBJ2-7; 8 bases are shared with TRBD1. The CDR3 totals 15 residues. The V segment lost 6 bases and the J segment 4 bases; nucleotides outside the gene matches: 11. CDR3 protein: CASSQMAGGLYEQYF. The CDR3 coding sequence is TGTGCCAGCAGCCAAATGGCAGGGGGCTTGTACGAGCAGTACTTC.

V usage is TRBV12-3 or TRBV12-4 and J usage is TRBJ1-2; D is possibly TRBD1 (5 bases). The V end was cut by 5 bases, the J end by 8 bases, with 18 bases between. The CDR3 is 14 amino acids. The CDR3 here is CASSNLRQPPGYTF. The CDR3 DNA is TGTGCCAGCAGTAACTTGAGACAGCCCCCAGGCTACACCTTC.

This clonotype turned up a few times. This chain links TRBV5-1 with TRBJ2-7; D gene uncertain. Trimming took 3 bases from V and 0 from J, leaving 7 bases between them. The length of the CDR3 is 13 residues. The V gene's germline CDR1 is SGHRS and CDR2 YFSETQ. Here the CDR3 DNA reads TGCGCCAGCAGCTGGGTGGACTCCTACGAGCAGTACTTC. Protein product: CASSWVDSYEQYF.

Details on this clonotype: One junction end disagrees with the germline gene, perhaps due to a read error. The chain uses TRBV4-1 and TRBJ2-7; the match to TRBD1 covers 8 bases. CDR3 length: 15 amino acids. Per germline, CDR1 MGHRA and CDR2 YSYEKL. The CDR3 DNA follows: TGCGCCAGCAGCCAGCTGGGACAGGCCTCCGACGAGCAGTACTTC. This sequence encodes CASSQLGQASDEQYF.

The gene calls are TRBV7-8 and TRBJ2-1; no firm D call. The V gene lost 5 bases and the J gene lost 8 bases, with 16 bases spanning the gap. The CDR3 length is 14 residues. Per the germline V gene, CDR1 is SGHVS and CDR2 is FQNEAQ. CDR3 nucleotide sequence: TGTGCCAGCAGCCTCGGATTAAGGTTCGATGAGCAGTTCTTC. Translating it yields CASSLGLRFDEQFF.

V gene TRBV5-4 combines with J gene TRBJ1-2; the match to TRBD1 covers 8 bases. CDR3 length equals 14 residues. Unmatched junction bases numbered 10, after V lost 0 bases and J lost 12 bases. Germline CDR1 SGHNT, CDR2 YYREEE (reference sequence). The CDR3 region has the DNA TGTGCCAGCAGCTTGGCCGAGGTGACAGGGGCCGACACCTTC. Translation: CASSLAEVTGADTF.

The chain has TRBV6-5 and TRBJ2-5, with D possibly called TRBD1 or TRBD2 (6 bases each). This CDR3 is built from 16 residues. The V end was cut by 0 bases, the J end by 5 bases, with 16 bases between. CDR1 MNHEY and CDR2 SVGAGI come from the germline V gene. The CDR3 nucleotides read TGTGCCAGCAGTTACTCGGGGGGCAATGGGAAGGAGACCCAGTACTTC. This encodes CASSYSGGNGKETQYF.

The chain recombines TRBV15 with TRBJ2-7; D remains ambiguous. The CDR3 runs 14 residues. V shed 0 bases and J shed 3 bases, with 9 bases lying between them. The germline gives CDR1 LNHNV, CDR2 YYDKDF (reference sequence). This CDR3 is CATSRDLDGYEQYF. DNA of the CDR3: TGTGCCACCAGCAGAGACCTGGACGGCTACGAGCAGTACTTC.

This clonotype was counted only a few times. This chain links TRBV6-5 with TRBJ1-2; a weak D match, TRBD1 (5 bases). Germline values: CDR1 MNHEY, CDR2 SVGAGI. This CDR3 has 14 amino acids. V was pared by 2 bases and J by 5 bases, with 12 bases between. The CDR3 region is CASSYGGAGYGYTF. CDR3 DNA sequence: TGTGCCAGCAGTTACGGAGGGGCAGGTTATGGCTACACCTTC.

This chain links TRBV29-1 with TRBJ2-2; a weak D match, TRBD2 (6 bases). This CDR3 is 15 amino acids long. V shed 4 bases and J shed 1 base, with 13 bases lying between them. Germline CDR1 reads SQVTM; CDR2 reads ANQGSEA. The CDR3 reads CSVGRGSLNTGELFF. The CDR3 region has the DNA TGCAGCGTTGGGAGGGGCTCCCTGAACACCGGGGAGCTGTTTTTT.

CDR3 region: CASSVDPRTDTQYF. CDR3 bases: TGTGCCAGCAGCGTAGATCCACGCACAGATACGCAGTATTTT. The chain carries TRBV9 and TRBJ2-3; D unclear. Germline lookup yields CDR1 SGDLS and CDR2 YYNGEE. The CDR3 covers 14 residues. V gave up 0 bases and J gave up 1 base, with 6 bases separating them.

This clonotype appeared a few times. The J gene is TRBJ2-3, the V gene TRBV5-1; 10 bases line up with TRBD2. The CDR3 has 15 amino acids. Germline V gene lookup returns CDR1 SGHRS and CDR2 YFSETQ. Germline trimming cut 2 bases from V and 4 bases from J; bases unmatched to any gene: 4. In DNA, the CDR3 is TGCGCCAGCAGCTTTGTAGCGGGGGGACCAGATACGCAGTATTTT. It codes for CASSFVAGGPDTQYF.

The table lists this clonotype with a few counts. V gene TRBV20-1 combines with J gene TRBJ1-1; perhaps TRBD1 as D (6 bases). The CDR3 sequence is 13 residues long. Germline V lookup: CDR1 DFQATT, CDR2 SNEGSKA (reference sequence). The V gene lost 4 bases and the J gene lost 7 bases, with 16 bases spanning the gap. The CDR3, as DNA: TGCAGTGCTATGCCACAGGGCAGGAATGAAGCTTTCTTT. This gives the protein CSAMPQGRNEAFF.